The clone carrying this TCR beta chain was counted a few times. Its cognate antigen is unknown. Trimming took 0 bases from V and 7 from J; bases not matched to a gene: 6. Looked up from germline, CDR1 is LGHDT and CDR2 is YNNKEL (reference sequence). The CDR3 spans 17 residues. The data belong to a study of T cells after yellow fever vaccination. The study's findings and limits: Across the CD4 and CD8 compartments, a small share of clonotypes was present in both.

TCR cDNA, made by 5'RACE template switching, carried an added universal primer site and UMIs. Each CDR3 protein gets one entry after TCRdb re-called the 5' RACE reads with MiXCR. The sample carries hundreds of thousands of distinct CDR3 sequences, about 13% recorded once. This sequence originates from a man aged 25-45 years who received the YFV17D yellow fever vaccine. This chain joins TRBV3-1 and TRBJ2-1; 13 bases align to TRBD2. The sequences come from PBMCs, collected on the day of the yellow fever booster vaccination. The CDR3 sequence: CASSQDRGLAGRNEQFF. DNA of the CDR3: TGTGCCAGCAGCCAAGATCGGGGACTAGCGGGAAGAAATGAGCAGTTCTTC.